This T cell receptor beta chain was documented in a study of post-analysis software for immune sequencing data. Across the study: The courses of disease that were included comprised relapsing-remitting, secondary progressive and progressive-relapsing multiple sclerosis. Study outcomes and limitations: Controls significantly exceeded multiple sclerosis patients in normalized Chao1 diversity. Samples made in the same batch grouped tightly together by F measure. With TRBV5-6, TRBV5-1 and TRBV20-1 included, 4 to 6 TRBV segments were more frequent in patients than in controls.

cDNA libraries for TCR beta contained unique molecular identifiers. Between roughly 1 and 10 million T cells gave rise to hundreds of thousands of cDNA molecules. TCRdb re-analysed the PCR reads in MiXCR, keeping a single row per CDR3 protein. The sample consists of hundreds of thousands of distinct CDR3 sequences, around 40% of them appearing once. This clonotype was recorded a few times. Its cognate antigen is unknown. Germline V gene lookup returns CDR1 DFQATT and CDR2 SNEGSKA (reference sequence). This CDR3 region has 15 residues. With 0 bases removed from V and 0 bases from J, the gap between germline ends came to 9 bases.

Specimen: blood. The sequence came from a girl aged 10-17 years with multiple sclerosis. The V and J genes are TRBV20-1 and TRBJ1-5; the D is unclear. CDR3 in amino acids: CSAREAGYSNQPQHF. The CDR3 DNA is TGCAGTGCTAGAGAGGCGGGTTATAGCAATCAGCCCCAGCATTTT.